Below, 21 T cell receptor beta chains from the same sample are listed, as sequenced in a study of PD-1 blockade in classical Hodgkin lymphoma. As for time point: cycle 4 day 1 (C4D1), after less than 7 weeks of nivolumab. No patient escaped relapse after autologous stem cell transplantation, and brentuximab vedotin exposure varied. The repertoire was sequenced with immunoSEQ multiplex PCR; TCRdb's copy has only in-frame clones and lacks some. The profile shows 43,000 or so clones, 78% of them singletons. The specimen was peripheral blood mononuclear cells (PBMCs), collected before the fourth cycle of nivolumab. These receptors originate from a human donor with classical Hodgkin lymphoma.

The chain employs TRBV5-1 and TRBJ2-5, with a tentative D call TRBD1 (5 bases). The germline V gene encodes CDR1 SGHRS and CDR2 YFSETQ. The V end was cut by 2 bases, the J end by 2 bases, with 10 bases between. This CDR3 comprises 14 residues. CDR3 loop: CASSFGQVQETQYF. CDR3 DNA sequence: TGCGCCAGCAGCTTTGGACAAGTACAAGAGACCCAGTACTTC.

The V call is TRBV10-3, the J call TRBJ1-4, with 7 bases that match TRBD1. V dropped 3 bases and J dropped 5; count of bases not matched to a gene: 6. The germline V gene encodes CDR1 ENHRY and CDR2 SYGVKD. The CDR3 sequence is 15 residues long. The CDR3 loop reads CAISDPGQKNEKLFF. Written as DNA, the CDR3 is TGTGCCATCAGTGACCCGGGACAGAAGAATGAAAAACTGTTTTTT.

The chain carries TRBV11-2 and TRBJ1-1; D gene ambiguous. From germline, CDR1 is SGHAT and CDR2 FQNNGV. The CDR3 spans 12 residues. V was shortened by 3 bases and J by 6 bases, with 8 bases between the two germline ends. CDR3 region: CASSLAGPEAFF. CDR3 sequence (DNA): TGTGCCAGCAGCTTGGCGGGCCCTGAAGCTTTCTTT.

V is TRBV20-1 and J is TRBJ2-5; unclear D gene. The CDR3 runs to 11 residues. Germline values: CDR1 DFQATT, CDR2 SNEGSKA (reference sequence). V lost 4 bases and J 4 bases, leaving 7 bases between the germline ends. CDR3 amino acids: CSATLLETQYF. The CDR3 DNA follows: TGCAGTGCTACACTCCTAGAGACCCAGTACTTC.

This chain links TRBV30 with TRBJ1-1; D is ambiguous. This CDR3 spans 12 amino acids. Germline V lookup: CDR1 GTSNPN, CDR2 SVGIG (reference sequence). The ends were cut back, 8 bases at V and 1 base at J, with 11 bases in the middle. The CDR3 DNA follows: TGTGCCATCAAGGGAACGAACACTGAAGCTTTCTTT. Its translation is CAIKGTNTEAFF.

The CDR3 loop reads CASSLLSEVRNQPQHF. The CDR3, as DNA: TGTGCCAGCAGTTTATTATCGGAGGTCCGCAATCAGCCCCAGCATTTT. V usage is TRBV28 and J usage is TRBJ1-5; D unresolved. CDR1 is MDHEN and CDR2 is SYDVKM in the germline V gene. V was shortened by 1 base and J by 2 bases, with 12 bases between the two germline ends. This CDR3 region has 16 residues. The full variable domain, completed using reference TRBV28 and TRBJ1-5, is DVKVTQSSRYLVKRTGEKVFLECVQDMDHENMFWYRQDPGLGLRLIYFSYDVKMKEKGDIPEGYSVSREKKERFSLILESASTNQTSMYLCASSLLSEVRNQPQHFGDGTRLSIL.

J is TRBJ2-7 and V is TRBV5-1, with 9 bases lining up with TRBD1. Trimming cost V 7 bases and J 3 bases; bases outside gene matches: 8. This CDR3 contains 14 residues. CDR1 SGHRS and CDR2 YFSETQ come from the germline V gene. The CDR3 DNA follows: TGCGCCAGCGCCTCCGGGACAGGGAGCTACGAGCAGTACTTC. Translation: CASASGTGSYEQYF.

The rearrangement uses TRBV25-1 and TRBJ1-1; D not certain. The CDR3 is made up of 14 amino acids. The germline V and J ends were trimmed by 5 bases and 1 base, with 11 bases remaining between them. CDR1 MGHDK and CDR2 SYGVNS come from the germline V gene. The DNA for the CDR3 is TGTGCCAGCAGTCGACTGTCACCGAACACTGAAGCTTTCTTT. Protein sequence: CASSRLSPNTEAFF.

The chain carries TRBV30 and TRBJ1-6; D gene unclear. V was pared by 4 bases and J by 7 bases, with 14 bases between. Germline V lookup: CDR1 GTSNPN, CDR2 SVGIG (reference sequence). The CDR3 is made up of 14 amino acids. The DNA for the CDR3 is TGTGCCTGGACCCCCCCCGGCGGGAATTCACCCCTCCACTTT. Its translation: CAWTPPGGNSPLHF.

The chain recombines TRBV6-1 with TRBJ1-4, with a weak D call TRBD1 (6 bases). This CDR3 is 15 amino acids long. Trimming cost V 0 bases and J 8 bases, with 13 bases left between them. Germline loops: CDR1 MNHNS, CDR2 SASEGT. As DNA, the CDR3 is TGTGCCAGCAGTGAAGCGCCCTGGGGGCGGGAAAAACTGTTTTTT. The encoded protein is CASSEAPWGREKLFF.

This chain links TRBV6-6 with TRBJ1-1, with 8 bases identical to TRBD1. The J segment lost 2 bases and the V segment lost 5 bases, leaving 7 bases of the junction unmatched. Per the germline V gene, CDR1 is MNHNY and CDR2 is SVGAGI (reference sequence). This CDR3 is 15 amino acids long. Here the CDR3 DNA reads TGTGCCAGCAGTCTTCGACAGGGGTCAAACACTGAAGCTTTCTTT. Translation gives CASSLRQGSNTEAFF.

The chain couples TRBV7-2 to TRBJ1-5; D is uncertain. The V end lost 3 bases, the J end lost 4 bases, and 7 bases lay between the germline ends. This CDR3 spans 13 amino acids. Germline V gene lookup returns CDR1 SGHTA and CDR2 FQGNSA. This chain's CDR3 is CASSLGQNQPQHF. The CDR3 DNA reads TGTGCCAGCAGCTTGGGTCAAAATCAGCCCCAGCATTTT.

This chain connects TRBV18 to TRBJ1-5, with 7 nucleotides matching TRBD1. Losses at the gene ends were 2 bases for V and 0 bases for J; bases not matched to a gene: 7. CDR3 length: 17 amino acids. Per the germline V gene, CDR1 is KGHSH and CDR2 is LQKENI. Here the CDR3 DNA reads TGTGCCAGCTCACCAAGGGACAGCACATATAGCAATCAGCCCCAGCATTTT. It is translated as CASSPRDSTYSNQPQHF. The complete variable domain, with remaining parts taken from reference TRBV18 and TRBJ1-5, reads NAGVMQNPRHLVRRRGQEARLRCSPMKGHSHVYWYRQLPEEGLKFMVYLQKENIIDESGMPKERFSAEFPKEGPSILRIQQVVRGDSAAYFCASSPRDSTYSNQPQHFGDGTRLSIL.

This clone showed up just a few times. The CDR3 loop is CASSTDGTYGYTF. In DNA, the CDR3 is TGTGCCAGCAGCACTGACGGAACCTATGGCTACACCTTC. The genes are TRBV5-4 and TRBJ1-2; D is undetermined. Trimming shortened V by 4 bases and J by 4 bases, and 11 bases separated the two germline ends. Germline assignment: CDR1 SGHNT and CDR2 YYREEE (reference sequence). The CDR3 spans 13 residues. The full variable domain, its missing parts supplied by reference TRBV5-4 and TRBJ1-2, is ETGVTQSPTHLIKTRGQQVTLRCSSQSGHNTVSWYQQALGQGPQFIFQYYREEENGRGNFPPRFSGLQFPNYSSELNVNALELDDSALYLCASSTDGTYGYTFGSGTRLTVV.

The gene calls are TRBV5-1 and TRBJ2-1; TRBD2 agrees at 10 bases. The CDR3 spans 17 residues. Germline V lookup: CDR1 SGHRS, CDR2 YFSETQ. After removal of 2 bases from V and 4 bases from J, the junction contained 9 bases not matched to a gene. The CDR3 DNA is TGCGCCAGCAGCTTTCAGACTAGCGGGTCGGGGTACAATGAGCAGTTCTTC. This gives the protein CASSFQTSGSGYNEQFF.

The chain couples TRBV27 to TRBJ1-6; possibly TRBD1 for D (5 bases). CDR1 and CDR2 (germline): MNHEY, SMNVEV (reference sequence). The CDR3 length is 14 residues. The ends were cut back, 4 bases at V and 9 bases at J, with 13 bases in the middle. CDR3 nucleotide sequence: TGTGCCAGCAGTTGGGCAGGGTATGTTTCACCCCTCCACTTT. Translating it yields CASSWAGYVSPLHF.

This clone has just a few counts. The chain recombines TRBV6-4 with TRBJ1-1; D uncertain. This CDR3 contains 11 residues. Germline lookup yields CDR1 MRHNA and CDR2 SNTAGT. V dropped 4 bases and J dropped 6 bases, with 6 bases sitting between them. CDR3 DNA: TGTGCCAGCAGTGCGGGGTCTGAAGCTTTCTTT. This gives the protein CASSAGSEAFF.

Points on this clone: The same CDR3 arises from other DNA sequences in this sample as well. This chain joins TRBV4-3 and TRBJ2-7, with a tentative D call TRBD2 (7 bases). Between the trimmed V and J ends, which lost 0 bases and 2 bases, there was a span of 14 bases. CDR3 length equals 16 residues. CDR1 and CDR2 (germline): LGHNA, YSLEER. The CDR3 sequence is CASSQDSRGGTYEQYF. CDR3 coding DNA: TGCGCCAGCAGCCAAGATAGTAGGGGGGGAACCTACGAGCAGTACTTC.

The chain is built from TRBV10-3 and TRBJ2-7, with 10 bases matching TRBD1. CDR3 length: 15 residues. The junction had 6 bases not matched to a gene; V was cut back by 3 bases and J by 4 bases. Germline CDR1 reads ENHRY; CDR2 reads SYGVKD. CDR3 in amino acids: CAISEVGTGEYEQYF. CDR3 in DNA: TGTGCCATCAGTGAAGTCGGGACAGGGGAGTACGAGCAGTACTTC.

The chain combines TRBV19 with TRBJ2-3; D may be TRBD1 or TRBD2 (5 bases each). The CDR3 sequence is 14 residues long. V shed 3 bases and J shed 8 bases, with 15 bases lying between them. The germline V gene encodes CDR1 LNHDA and CDR2 SQIVND (reference sequence). This chain's CDR3 is CASSIQWGFGTQYF. The CDR3, as DNA: TGTGCCAGTAGTATTCAGTGGGGGTTCGGTACGCAGTATTTT. The full variable domain, in which reference TRBV19 and TRBJ2-3 provide the parts outside the CDR3, is DGGITQSPKYLFRKEGQNVTLSCEQNLNHDAMYWYRQDPGQGLRLIYYSQIVNDFQKGDIAEGYSVSREKKESFPLTVTSAQKNPTAFYLCASSIQWGFGTQYFGPGTRLTVL.

CDR3 DNA: TGTGCCAGCAGCGCCATGGGGGTTGGCTACGAGCAGTACTTC. Translated, it gives CASSAMGVGYEQYF. This chain joins TRBV9 and TRBJ2-7; perhaps D is TRBD1 or TRBD2 (5 bases each). V lost 3 bases to trimming and J lost 3 bases, with 13 bases between them. The CDR3 loop spans 14 amino acids. Germline V gene sequence: CDR1 SGDLS, CDR2 YYNGEE.